Each of the 7 T cell receptor beta chains below was sequenced from the same sample in a study of blood T cells in healthy people across ages. Next came a second PCR, run for roughly 6 to 11 cycles, which used a sample-barcoded 5' primer along with a J-beta primer mix. MiXCR was run by TCRdb on the 5' RACE reads, yielding one entry per CDR3 protein. This table holds hundreds of thousands of distinct CDR3 sequences, roughly 21% found once. The sequenced material came from blood. The receptors were sampled from a man aged 65-85 years in good health.

This clonotype was observed a handful of times. The chain employs TRBV24-1 and TRBJ1-2; possibly TRBD1 for D (5 bases). The CDR3 covers 17 residues. V lost 4 bases and J lost 5, with 22 bases in between. Germline-derived CDR1 and CDR2 are KGHDR and SFDVKD. CDR3 nucleotides: TGTGCCACCAGTGACTCTCCCCGGGAAAAAGGGGCTTATGGCTACACCTTC. Translation: CATSDSPREKGAYGYTF.

This chain joins TRBV5-1 and TRBJ1-2, with 8 bases that match TRBD1. Germline assignment: CDR1 SGHRS and CDR2 YFSETQ. The V segment lost 3 bases and the J segment 4 bases; nucleotides outside the gene matches: 20. The CDR3 is 19 residues long. The CDR3 DNA is TGCGCCAGCAGCTGGGGGCCGCCGGGACAGGTCTCGTCGACCTATGGCTACACCTTC. Protein product: CASSWGPPGQVSSTYGYTF.

This clonotype came up many times. The V call is TRBV5-8, the J call TRBJ2-4, with D possibly TRBD1 on 6 matching bases. Germline V gene sequence: CDR1 SGHTS, CDR2 YDEGEE. This CDR3 spans 17 amino acids. V lost 1 base and J 3 bases, leaving 17 bases between the germline ends. CDR3 bases: TGTGCCAGCAGCTTGCACGGGACACCTTTGGGCAAAAACATTCAGTACTTC. Protein product: CASSLHGTPLGKNIQYF.

This clonotype occurred a few times. The chain has TRBV5-1 and TRBJ2-7; TRBD2 aligns across 11 bases. V shed 4 bases, J shed 0 bases, and the junction held 0 bases outside the gene matches. This CDR3 spans 14 amino acids. CDR1 and CDR2 (germline): SGHRS, YFSETQ. The CDR3 loop reads CASSGLAGSYEQYF. CDR3 DNA sequence: TGCGCCAGCAGCGGACTAGCGGGCTCCTACGAGCAGTACTTC.

The V call is TRBV7-2, the J call TRBJ2-5; D is unresolved. V shed 5 bases and J shed 2 bases, with 18 bases lying between them. Germline CDR1 and CDR2: SGHTA and FQGNSA. This CDR3 has 16 residues. In nucleotides, the CDR3 is TGTGCCAGCAGCCCTCGTGAGACTGGGCCACAAGAGACCCAGTACTTC. Translated, it gives CASSPRETGPQETQYF. Supplemented by reference TRBV7-2 and TRBJ2-5, the full variable domain reads GAGVSQSPSNKVTEKGKDVELRCDPISGHTALYWYRQSLGQGLEFLIYFQGNSAPDKSGLPSDRFSAERTGGSVSTLTIQRTQQEDSAVYLCASSPRETGPQETQYFGPGTRLLVL.

This clonotype has a count of ten or more. The J gene is TRBJ1-2, the V gene TRBV7-9, with D unresolved. The CDR3 contains 14 residues. Trimming stripped 3 bases from V and 3 bases from J, with 11 bases between. CDR1 is SEHNR and CDR2 is FQNEAQ in the germline V gene (reference sequence). CDR3 region: CASSFEGFDYGYTF. CDR3 coding DNA: TGTGCCAGCAGCTTTGAAGGGTTTGACTATGGCTACACCTTC.

CDR3 nucleotides: TGCAGCGTGGCCCAGATTGGCACCTACGAGCAGTACTTC. This sequence encodes CSVAQIGTYEQYF. The chain uses TRBV29-1 and TRBJ2-7; D is ambiguous. CDR3 length: 13 amino acids. The germline V and J ends were trimmed by 6 bases and 2 bases, with 14 bases remaining between them. Germline loops: CDR1 SQVTM, CDR2 ANQGSEA.